This entry concerns a single T cell receptor beta chain. The antigen remains undetermined. These data are taken from a study of cytomegalovirus exposure and HLA in healthy donors. Across the whole study: Earlier work reported 117 million unique TCR beta sequences from 180 million or so T cells.

This CDR3 contains 21 residues. The V and J ends lost 2 bases and 3 bases, in that order; junction bases with no gene match: 23. Germline V gene lookup returns CDR1 LGHNA and CDR2 YNFKEQ. PCR was performed using 60 Vbeta and 13 Jbeta primers. This table comes from immunoSEQ multiplex PCR, and its TCRdb copy is limited to in-frame clones, with some not included. Here the sample spans approximately 110,000 clones, approximately 79% being singletons. Study results and caveats: An analysis was carried out at a later point. It showed that HLA-associated TCR beta chains were more clonally expanded than equally common non-associated chains. Being productive about 87% or about 30% of the time was typical of most TCR beta V segments in an earlier analysis.

The chain joins TRBV4-2 to TRBJ2-7, with 9 bases aligning to TRBD2. The receptor comes from a woman aged 35 to 49 in good health and CMV-seronegative. The sequenced sample was PBMCs. The CDR3 DNA sequence: TGTGCCAGCAGCCAACGAGTCCTAAGGTCTAGCGGGGACTCTGGGGACTACGAGCAGTACTTC. Translating gives CASSQRVLRSSGDSGDYEQYF.